The 16 T cell receptor beta chains given below trace back to one sample, sequenced in a study of T cell repertoires in cytomegalovirus infection. TCRdb passed the reads through MiXCR, listing each CDR3 protein once. The repertoire holds some 680,000 distinct CDR3 sequences, with about a third as singletons. The sequenced sample was PBMCs. Receptor source: a human donor in good health (CMV status not recorded). Some clones in this sample may be carry-over from other donors' samples.

This clonotype was counted only a few times. The rearrangement links TRBV10-3 to TRBJ2-2, with 7 bases fitting TRBD1. J lost 2 bases, V lost 6 bases, and 15 bases had no gene match. Germline values: CDR1 ENHRY, CDR2 SYGVKD. This CDR3 comprises 18 residues. CDR3 nucleotide sequence: TGTGCCATCAGCAGGCCTCCCGGGACAGCACTTAACACCGGGGAGCTGTTTTTT. It codes for CAISRPPGTALNTGELFF.

This clonotype was recorded many times. The gene calls are TRBV7-8 and TRBJ1-5; a weak D match, TRBD1 (5 bases). The CDR3 is made up of 16 amino acids. The germline gives CDR1 SGHVS, CDR2 FQNEAQ. The V end was cut by 3 bases, the J end by 4 bases, with 16 bases between. The CDR3 protein is CASSLSTARGNQPQHF. The CDR3 coding sequence is TGTGCCAGCAGCTTGTCGACAGCTCGCGGGAATCAGCCCCAGCATTTT.

The rearrangement joins TRBV14 to TRBJ2-1; no firm D call. Trimming stripped 0 bases from V and 7 bases from J, with 10 bases between. This CDR3 is built from 14 residues. Germline CDR1 and CDR2: SGHDN and FVKESK. CDR3 in amino acids: CASSQDLTSNEQFF. For the CDR3, the DNA is TGTGCCAGCAGCCAAGATCTAACATCGAATGAGCAGTTCTTC.

V and J are TRBV27 and TRBJ1-1, with TRBD1 matching over 7 bases. Germline values: CDR1 MNHEY, CDR2 SMNVEV (reference sequence). CDR3 length equals 13 residues. The junction had 4 bases not matched to a gene; V was cut back by 2 bases and J by 7 bases. CDR3: CASSLRDRDEAFF. CDR3 DNA sequence: TGTGCCAGCAGTTTAAGAGACAGGGATGAAGCTTTCTTT.

V is TRBV10-3 and J is TRBJ1-3, with D perhaps matching TRBD1 (5 bases). Germline CDR1 ENHRY, CDR2 SYGVKD. V lost 4 bases and J lost 0, with 7 bases in between. The CDR3 extends over 14 amino acids. CDR3 DNA sequence: TGTGCCATCAGTGGGACAAACTCTGGAAACACCATATATTTT. This gives the protein CAISGTNSGNTIYF.

To note about this clonotype: Relative to the germline gene, one junction end is altered; a read error may explain this. This chain connects TRBV19 to TRBJ2-1; D ambiguous. Germline CDR1 LNHDA, CDR2 SQIVND (reference sequence). The CDR3 runs to 12 residues. This chain's CDR3 is CASSIQYNEHFF. The CDR3 DNA sequence: TGTGCCAGTAGTATCCAGTACAATGAGCATTTCTTC.

CDR3 coding DNA: TGTGCCAGCAGCTTGGTAGTAGCGGGGACAGCTTATTACGAGCAGTACTTC. This sequence encodes CASSLVVAGTAYYEQYF. The gene calls are TRBV11-2 and TRBJ2-7, with D possibly being TRBD2 (8 bases). The CDR3 spans 17 residues. CDR1 and CDR2 from the germline V gene are SGHAT and FQNNGV. V was trimmed by 3 bases and J by 4 bases, leaving 22 bases between them.

This clonotype was detected only a few times. The gene calls are TRBV7-3 and TRBJ1-2, with a possible D match to TRBD1 (5 bases). This CDR3 region has 13 residues. Trimming shortened V by 3 bases and J by 7 bases, and 12 bases separated the two germline ends. In germline, CDR1 is SGHTA, CDR2 FQGTGA. The CDR3 reads CASSLAIGGGYTF. The CDR3, as DNA: TGTGCCAGCAGCTTGGCCATCGGGGGTGGCTACACCTTC.

This clonotype was recorded at least ten times. The chain uses TRBV7-9 and TRBJ1-5, with a weak D call TRBD1 (5 bases). V was clipped by 5 bases and J by 2 bases, with 13 bases between them. The CDR3 extends over 15 amino acids. Germline V lookup: CDR1 SEHNR, CDR2 FQNEAQ (reference sequence). The CDR3, as DNA: TGTGCCAGCAGCCCCCAAGGGGCGGGCAATCAGCCCCAGCATTTT. Amino acid sequence: CASSPQGAGNQPQHF.

Details on this clonotype: Sequence at one end of the junction differs from germline and may be a read error. This chain connects TRBV7-2 to TRBJ1-1, with a tentative D call TRBD1 (5 bases). This CDR3 has 13 amino acids. CDR1 SGHTA and CDR2 FQGNSA come from the germline V gene. This chain's CDR3 is CASSYMGQTESYF. In nucleotides, the CDR3 is TGTGCAAGCAGCTATATGGGGCAAACAGAATCTTACTTT.

This clonotype was picked up many times. This chain joins TRBV7-2 and TRBJ2-5; D not resolved. The V gene's germline CDR1 is SGHTA and CDR2 FQGNSA. The CDR3 has 13 residues. The V and J ends lost 1 base and 3 bases respectively, with 6 bases between them. The CDR3 nucleotides read TGTGCCAGCAGCTTAGGGTCAGAAGAGACCCAGTACTTC. Translated, it gives CASSLGSEETQYF.

This clonotype has just one count. CDR3 loop: CASSYPREQPQHF. The CDR3, as DNA: TGTGCCAGCAGTTACCCCAGGGAACAGCCCCAGCATTTT. V and J are TRBV6-2 or TRBV6-3 and TRBJ1-5; the D gene is possibly TRBD1 (5 bases). CDR3 length: 13 amino acids. The germline V gene has CDR1 MNHEY and CDR2 SVGEGT. V lost 2 bases to trimming and J lost 7 bases, with 9 bases between them.

To note about this clonotype: This may come from a read error, since a much larger clone is one base off. The rearrangement links TRBV7-8 to TRBJ2-1, with no clear D. Germline V gene sequence: CDR1 SGHVS, CDR2 FQNEAQ. V lost 8 bases and J lost 7, with 24 bases in between. The CDR3 has 16 amino acids. The DNA for the CDR3 is TGTGCCAGCGTCCCCGCGCTCAGTACAGCCTCTAATGAGCAGTTCTTC. It specifies CASVPALSTASNEQFF. Drawing the rest from reference TRBV7-8 and TRBJ2-1, the complete variable domain is GAGVSQSPRYKVAKRGQDVALRCDPISGHVSLFWYQQALGQGPEFLTYFQNEAQLDKSGLPSDRFFAERPEGSVSTLKIQRTQQEDSAVYLCASVPALSTASNEQFFGPGTRLTVL.

This clonotype has a handful of counts. The chain uses TRBV20-1 and TRBJ2-3; the D gene is possibly TRBD1 (6 bases). With 0 bases removed from V and 2 bases from J, the gap between germline ends came to 12 bases. This CDR3 is built from 15 residues. The V gene's germline CDR1 is DFQATT and CDR2 SNEGSKA (reference sequence). CDR3 loop: CSARDYRDHTDTQYF. The DNA of the CDR3 is TGCAGTGCTAGAGATTACAGGGACCACACAGATACGCAGTATTTT.

The rearrangement links TRBV27 to TRBJ2-7, with D possibly matching TRBD2 (5 bases). CDR3 length: 16 amino acids. Looked up from germline, CDR1 is MNHEY and CDR2 is SMNVEV (reference sequence). The V end was cut by 6 bases, the J end by 2 bases, with 20 bases between. The CDR3 nucleotides read TGTGCCAGCAGGGTTGCTGGAGCGGACCTTGCCTACGAGCAGTACTTC. It specifies CASRVAGADLAYEQYF.

This clonotype has just a few counts. This sequence joins TRBV4-2 and TRBJ1-1, with unresolved D. The CDR3 is 15 amino acids. CDR1 and CDR2 (germline): LGHNA, YNFKEQ. Trimming cost V 0 bases and J 1 base, with 9 bases left between them. CDR3 nucleotide sequence: TGTGCCAGCAGCCAAGATTGGTCGGGGAACACTGAAGCTTTCTTT. This sequence encodes CASSQDWSGNTEAFF.